Listed below are T cell receptor beta chains from one sample, sequenced in a study of regulatory T cells in long-lasting Graves disease. One entry per CDR3 protein results from TCRdb running MiXCR on the multiplex PCR reads. The repertoire consists of around 400,000 distinct CDR3 sequences, with 12% occurring once and the leading ten covering about 19%. These data were also filed under a second study, of T cells in Graves' hyperthyroidism and ophthalmopathy.

This sample comprised peripheral blood mononuclear cells (PBMCs), obtained at new diagnosis, from a patient treated with antithyroid drugs. The receptors were gathered from a woman between 18 and 29 years old with Graves disease. The CDR3 runs from the conserved cysteine through the conserved F or W. Each record gives: clone size, D gene, V gene, J gene, CDR3 protein, CDR3 DNA. D genes are given only for firm matches. Some rows mark clone size as missing; the rest say once, few, many or name a class of expanded clone.

clone size: NA
D gene: NA
V gene: TRBV29-1
J gene: TRBJ2-1
CDR3 protein: CSVVDGLNEQFF
CDR3 DNA: TGCAGCGTGGTGGACGGCCTCAATGAGCAGTTCTTC

clone size: many
D gene: NA
V gene: TRBV12-3/TRBV12-4
J gene: TRBJ1-1
CDR3 protein: CASSLLHIGPWATEAFF
CDR3 DNA: TGTGCCAGCAGTTTACTACATATTGGGCCCTGGGCCACTGAAGCTTTCTTT

clone size: few
D gene: TRBD1
V gene: TRBV7-9
J gene: TRBJ1-2
CDR3 protein: CASWVSTGNGYTF
CDR3 DNA: TGTGCCAGCTGGGTATCGACAGGGAATGGCTACACCTTC

clone size: many
D gene: NA
V gene: TRBV11-1
J gene: TRBJ1-1
CDR3 protein: CASSQNPTAHTEAFF
CDR3 DNA: TGTGCCAGCAGCCAAAACCCGACAGCCCACACTGAAGCTTTCTTT

clone size: NA
D gene: NA
V gene: TRBV9
J gene: TRBJ2-2
CDR3 protein: CASNSEAGENTGELFF
CDR3 DNA: TGTGCCAGCAATTCTGAGGCAGGGGAGAACACCGGGGAGCTGTTTTTT

clone size: NA
D gene: NA
V gene: TRBV10-3
J gene: TRBJ1-2
CDR3 protein: CAISELTSSNYGYTF
CDR3 DNA: TGTGCCATCAGTGAGTTAACGTCCTCTAACTATGGCTACACCTTC

clone size: many
D gene: NA
V gene: TRBV11-3
J gene: TRBJ1-5
CDR3 protein: CASSSTLGGNQPQHF
CDR3 DNA: TGTGCCAGCAGCTCCACCCTCGGGGGCAATCAGCCCCAGCATTTT

clone size: many
D gene: TRBD1
V gene: TRBV12-3/TRBV12-4
J gene: TRBJ2-3
CDR3 protein: CASSAQTGGTDTQYF
CDR3 DNA: TGTGCCAGCAGTGCCCAGACAGGGGGAACAGATACGCAGTATTTT

clone size: many
D gene: NA
V gene: TRBV11-2
J gene: TRBJ2-2
CDR3 protein: CASSLDPPGSTGELFF
CDR3 DNA: TGTGCCAGCAGCTTAGATCCCCCTGGCAGCACCGGGGAGCTGTTTTTT

clone size: many
D gene: NA
V gene: TRBV20-1
J gene: TRBJ1-2
CDR3 protein: CSARPRGPGIYGYTF
CDR3 DNA: TGCAGTGCTAGACCTCGAGGGCCAGGGATCTATGGCTACACCTTC

clone size: many
D gene: NA
V gene: TRBV7-8
J gene: TRBJ1-1
CDR3 protein: CASSPQPPLAFF
CDR3 DNA: TGTGCCAGCAGCCCCCAGCCCCCACTAGCTTTCTTT

clone size: many
D gene: NA
V gene: TRBV7-9
J gene: TRBJ1-1
CDR3 protein: CASAANPNTEAFF
CDR3 DNA: TGTGCCAGCGCTGCCAACCCGAACACTGAAGCTTTCTTT

clone size: NA
D gene: NA
V gene: TRBV20-1
J gene: TRBJ1-2
CDR3 protein: CSARDPDTWIGFYGYTF
CDR3 DNA: TGCAGTGCTAGAGATCCGGACACGTGGATCGGATTCTATGGCTACACCTTC

clone size: few
D gene: NA
V gene: TRBV6-2/TRBV6-3
J gene: TRBJ1-1
CDR3 protein: CASSYEWGPEAFF
CDR3 DNA: TGTGCCAGCAGTTATGAATGGGGCCCTGAAGCTTTCTTT

clone size: many
D gene: NA
V gene: TRBV7-2
J gene: TRBJ1-2
CDR3 protein: CASSPQTENYGYTF
CDR3 DNA: TGTGCCAGCAGCCCGCAGACAGAGAACTATGGCTACACCTTC

clone size: many
D gene: TRBD1
V gene: TRBV2
J gene: TRBJ1-5
CDR3 protein: CASSELGTASNQPQHF
CDR3 DNA: TGTGCCAGCAGTGAATTAGGGACAGCTAGCAATCAGCCCCAGCATTTT

clone size: few
D gene: NA
V gene: TRBV10-1
J gene: TRBJ2-7
CDR3 protein: CASSDNTGLYEQYF
CDR3 DNA: TGCGCCAGCAGTGATAACACAGGGTTATACGAGCAGTACTTC

clone size: NA
D gene: TRBD2
V gene: TRBV11-2
J gene: TRBJ2-3
CDR3 protein: CASSAIRRGGPYDTQYF
CDR3 DNA: TGTGCCAGCAGCGCCATCCGTCGGGGGGGCCCATATGATACGCAGTATTTT

clone size: few
D gene: NA
V gene: TRBV30
J gene: TRBJ1-1
CDR3 protein: CAWSFGTGYEAFF
CDR3 DNA: TGTGCCTGGAGTTTCGGGACGGGTTATGAAGCTTTCTTT

clone size: many
D gene: TRBD2
V gene: TRBV11-2
J gene: TRBJ2-2
CDR3 protein: CASSLGLAGRRTGELFF
CDR3 DNA: TGTGCCAGCAGCTTGGGACTAGCGGGGAGGAGGACCGGGGAGCTGTTTTTT

clone size: many
D gene: TRBD2
V gene: TRBV30
J gene: TRBJ2-1
CDR3 protein: CAWAPAGPKQFF
CDR3 DNA: TGTGCCTGGGCGCCAGCGGGGCCCAAGCAGTTCTTC

clone size: few
D gene: NA
V gene: TRBV7-9
J gene: TRBJ2-5
CDR3 protein: CASSLVQGMGTQYF
CDR3 DNA: TGTGCCAGCAGCTTAGTTCAGGGGATGGGGACCCAGTACTTC

clone size: many
D gene: NA
V gene: TRBV10-2
J gene: TRBJ2-5
CDR3 protein: CASSGRYQETQYF
CDR3 DNA: TGCGCCAGCAGTGGCCGGTACCAAGAGACCCAGTACTTC

clone size: many
D gene: TRBD1
V gene: TRBV12-3/TRBV12-4
J gene: TRBJ2-3
CDR3 protein: CASSNRGSTDTQYF
CDR3 DNA: TGTGCCAGCAGTAACAGGGGTAGCACAGATACGCAGTATTTT